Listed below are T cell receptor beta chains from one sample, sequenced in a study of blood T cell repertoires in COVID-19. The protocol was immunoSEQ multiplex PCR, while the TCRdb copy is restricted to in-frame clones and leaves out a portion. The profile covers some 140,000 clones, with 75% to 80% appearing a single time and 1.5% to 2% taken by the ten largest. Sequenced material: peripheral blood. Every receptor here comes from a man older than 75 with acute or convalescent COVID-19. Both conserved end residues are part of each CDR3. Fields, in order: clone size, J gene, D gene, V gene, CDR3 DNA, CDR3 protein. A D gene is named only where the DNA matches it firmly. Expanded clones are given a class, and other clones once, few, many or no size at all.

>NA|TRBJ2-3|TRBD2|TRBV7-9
TGTGCCAGCAGTGCAAGCGGGATAAGCACAGATACGCAGTATTTT
CASSASGISTDTQYF
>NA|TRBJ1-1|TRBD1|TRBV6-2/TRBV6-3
TGTGCCAGCAGTTATAGAGACAGGGGGCTCAGTGAAGCTTTCTTT
CASSYRDRGLSEAFF
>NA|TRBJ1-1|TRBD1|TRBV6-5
TGTGCCAGCAGTCCCAGGGGGCCGGGCACTGAAGCTTTCTTT
CASSPRGPGTEAFF
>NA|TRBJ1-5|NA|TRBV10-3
TGTGCCATCAGTGCTGACGGGGTTAGCAATCAGCCCCAGCATTTT
CAISADGVSNQPQHF
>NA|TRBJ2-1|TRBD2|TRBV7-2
TGTGCCAGCAGCTGGGATGAGCGGGGTATGCAGTTCTTC
CASSWDERGMQFF
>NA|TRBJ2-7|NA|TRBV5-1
TGCGCCAGCAGCATGGGATTTCCGGAGGAGCAGTACTTC
CASSMGFPEEQYF
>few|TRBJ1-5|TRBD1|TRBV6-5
TGTGCCAGCACAACGGCAGGGGGGCGTCAGCCCCAGCATTTT
CASTTAGGRQPQHF
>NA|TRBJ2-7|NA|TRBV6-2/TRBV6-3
TGTGCCAGCAGTTACCCTTGGAAGCGGAACACCTACGAGCAGTACTTC
CASSYPWKRNTYEQYF
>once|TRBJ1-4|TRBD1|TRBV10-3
TGTGCCACGGGGACAGGAGCGAATGAAAAACTGTTTTTT
CATGTGANEKLFF
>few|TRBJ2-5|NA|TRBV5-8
TGTGCCAGCAGCTTGGCGGGAGAGACCCAGTACTTC
CASSLAGETQYF
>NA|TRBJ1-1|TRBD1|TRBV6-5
TGTGCCAGCGGGACAGATACTCGCGTCTGGACTGAAGCTTTCTTT
CASGTDTRVWTEAFF
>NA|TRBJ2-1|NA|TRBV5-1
TGCGCCAGCAGCTCCAACCGGGATCCCAATGAGCAGTTCTTC
CASSSNRDPNEQFF
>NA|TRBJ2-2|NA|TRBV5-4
TGTGCCAGCAGCCCATTTCGGGGTGCGAACACCGGGGAGCTGTTTTTT
CASSPFRGANTGELFF
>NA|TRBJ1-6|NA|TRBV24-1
TGTGCCACCAGTGAGCCTAGACAGAATTCACCCCTCCACTTT
CATSEPRQNSPLHF
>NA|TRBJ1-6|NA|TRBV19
TGTGCCAGTAAGGCCAGGGGTAATTCACCCCTCCACTTT
CASKARGNSPLHF
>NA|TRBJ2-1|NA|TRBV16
TGTGCCAGCAGCCAATCTTCGAGTAGCCTCTTC
CASSQSSSSLF
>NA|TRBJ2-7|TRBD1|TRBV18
TGTGCCAGCTCACCCGGACAGGGCACCTCCTACGAGCAGTACTTC
CASSPGQGTSYEQYF
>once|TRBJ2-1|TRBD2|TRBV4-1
TGCGCCAGCAGCCAAGAGGCCCCGGGGGGGCCCTACAATGAGCAGTTCTTC
CASSQEAPGGPYNEQFF
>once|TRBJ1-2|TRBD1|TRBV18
TGTGCCAGCTCACCAGAGGGGGCACAGGGCTACACCTTC
CASSPEGAQGYTF
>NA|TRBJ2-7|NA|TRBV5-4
TGTGCCAGCAGCTTGGACAGGGTGGACGAGCAGTACTTC
CASSLDRVDEQYF
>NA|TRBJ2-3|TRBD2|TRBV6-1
TGTGCCAGCAGTGAATCGGGTGCGGGGGCAGATACGCAGTATTTT
CASSESGAGADTQYF
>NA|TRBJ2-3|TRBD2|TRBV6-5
TGTGCCAGCAGAACTCTAGCGGGGGTCACAGATACGCAGTATTTT
CASRTLAGVTDTQYF
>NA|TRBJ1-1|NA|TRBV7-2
TGTGCCAGCAGCTCGGGAAGGACAGTCCGCGGCACTGAAGCTTTCTTT
CASSSGRTVRGTEAFF
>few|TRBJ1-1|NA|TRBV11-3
TGTGCCAGCAGCTTAGCGACGGACTGGACTGAAGCTTTCTTT
CASSLATDWTEAFF
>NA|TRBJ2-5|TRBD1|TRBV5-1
TGCGCCAGCAGCGGGGGGACAGGTTCCCATGAGACCCAGTACTTC
CASSGGTGSHETQYF
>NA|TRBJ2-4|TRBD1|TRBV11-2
TGTGCCAGCAGCTTACCTACGGACAGGGTGGGAGCCAAAAACATTCAGTACTTC
CASSLPTDRVGAKNIQYF
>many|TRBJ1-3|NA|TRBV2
TGTGCCAGCAGGGGGAGGGTGGGCCGCTCTGGAAACACCATATATTTT
CASRGRVGRSGNTIYF
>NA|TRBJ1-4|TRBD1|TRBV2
TGTGCCAGCAGTACGGACAGGGGAGATGAAAAACTGTTTTTT
CASSTDRGDEKLFF
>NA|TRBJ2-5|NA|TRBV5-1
TGCGCCAGCAGCGACCCGGGCCAAGAGACCCAGTACTTC
CASSDPGQETQYF
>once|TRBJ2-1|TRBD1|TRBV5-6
TGTGCCAGCAGCTTGGACAGGGGGCGAGGTAATGAGCAGTTCTTC
CASSLDRGRGNEQFF
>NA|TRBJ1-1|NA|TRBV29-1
TGCAGCGTTGTCAAATCGAACACTGAAGCTTTCTTT
CSVVKSNTEAFF
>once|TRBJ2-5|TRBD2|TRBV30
TGTGCCTGGGGCTCTGGACTAGCGGGGGACGGCTGGGAGACCCAGTACTTC
CAWGSGLAGDGWETQYF
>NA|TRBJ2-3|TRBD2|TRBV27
TGTGCCAGCAGTGGAGGACTAGCGGGGTTTCCCGTCACAGATACGCAGTATTTT
CASSGGLAGFPVTDTQYF
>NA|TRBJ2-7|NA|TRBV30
TGTGCCTGGAGTCTAAACAGGCAGACCTACGAGCAGTACTTC
CAWSLNRQTYEQYF
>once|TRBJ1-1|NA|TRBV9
TGTGCCAGCCGTGGACAGTTGAACACTGAAGCTTTCTTT
CASRGQLNTEAFF
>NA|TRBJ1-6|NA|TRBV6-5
TGTGCCAGCAGGCCAACAGGCTCCTATAATTCACCCCTCCACTTT
CASRPTGSYNSPLHF
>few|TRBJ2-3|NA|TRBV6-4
TGTGCCAGCTCAGACAGGCGAGGCACAGATACGCAGTATTTT
CASSDRRGTDTQYF
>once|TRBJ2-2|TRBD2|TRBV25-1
TGTGCCAGCAGTGTAAGCGGGGGAGCCGGGGAGCTGTTTTTT
CASSVSGGAGELFF
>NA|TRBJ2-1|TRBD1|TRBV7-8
TGTGCCAGCAGTCCACGAGAGGGGGCGGACTATGAGCAGTTCTTC
CASSPREGADYEQFF
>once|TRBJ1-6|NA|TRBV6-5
TGTGCCAGCAGTCCCGTATACGGCGGTTCACCCCTCCACTTT
CASSPVYGGSPLHF
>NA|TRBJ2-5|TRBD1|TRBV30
TGTGCCTTTCTAGACCGGACAGGGGGGAAAGAGACCCAGTACTTC
CAFLDRTGGKETQYF
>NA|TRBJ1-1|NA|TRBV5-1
TGCGCCAGCAGCTTGGCTTCAGGAACTGAAGCTTTCTTT
CASSLASGTEAFF
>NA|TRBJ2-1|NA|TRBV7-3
TGTGCCAGCACCTACGCCGGGGGCTCCTACAATGAGCAGTTCTTC
CASTYAGGSYNEQFF
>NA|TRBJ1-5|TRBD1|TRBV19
TGTGCCAGTGGGACCAATCATAGACAGGGGAGCAATCAGCCCCAGCATTTT
CASGTNHRQGSNQPQHF
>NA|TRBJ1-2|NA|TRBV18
TGTGCCAGCTCAATTGACAGGAGTAACTATGGCTACACCTTC
CASSIDRSNYGYTF
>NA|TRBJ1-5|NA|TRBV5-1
TGCGCCAGCAGCGTCACAGGGAACCGGGGTCAGCCCCAGCATTTT
CASSVTGNRGQPQHF
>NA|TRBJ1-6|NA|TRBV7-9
TGTGCCAGCAGCTTAGAGGGGCAGGGAAATTCACCCCTCCACTTT
CASSLEGQGNSPLHF
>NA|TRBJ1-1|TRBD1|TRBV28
TGTGCCAGCACTCGACCGCCGGACAGGGTCGTGAACACTGAAGCTTTCTTT
CASTRPPDRVVNTEAFF
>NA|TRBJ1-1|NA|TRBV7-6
TGTGCCAGCAGCTTAGGTACAGGATTGAACACTGAAGCTTTCTTT
CASSLGTGLNTEAFF
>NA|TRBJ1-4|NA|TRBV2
TGTGCCAGCAGTGAGCCGGGAGCTAATGAAAAACTGTTTTTT
CASSEPGANEKLFF
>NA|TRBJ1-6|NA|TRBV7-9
TGTGCCAGCAGCTTAGTCTCTAGAAGCCTCCACTTT
CASSLVSRSLHF
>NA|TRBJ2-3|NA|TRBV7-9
TGTGCCAGCAGCTTAGACCCCAGGGCGAGCACAGATACGCAGTATTTT
CASSLDPRASTDTQYF
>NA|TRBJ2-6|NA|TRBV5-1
TGCGCCAGCAGCGAGGGTGCTGGGGCCAACGTCCTGACTTTC
CASSEGAGANVLTF
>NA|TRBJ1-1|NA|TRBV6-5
TGTGCCAGCGAGGGAATGAACACTGAAGCTTTCTTT
CASEGMNTEAFF
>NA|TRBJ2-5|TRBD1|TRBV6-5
TGTGCCAGCAGCCGGGACAGGGGCACCCAAGAGACCCAGTACTTC
CASSRDRGTQETQYF
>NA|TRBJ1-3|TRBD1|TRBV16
TGTGCCAGCAGCCTCGGGACAGGGGCTGGAAACACCATATATTTT
CASSLGTGAGNTIYF
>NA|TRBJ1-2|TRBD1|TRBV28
TGTGCCAGCACCCTCGACAGGGACCACTACTATGGCTACACCTTC
CASTLDRDHYYGYTF
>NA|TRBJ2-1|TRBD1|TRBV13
TGTGCCAGCAGCTCCTCAAAGGACAGGGTAGCCCCTTCCTACAATGAGCAGTTCTTC
CASSSSKDRVAPSYNEQFF
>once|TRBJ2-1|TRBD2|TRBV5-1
TGCGCCAGCAGCTCGACAACTAGCGGGGGGGCCAATGAGCAGTTCTTC
CASSSTTSGGANEQFF
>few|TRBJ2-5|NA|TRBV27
TGTGCCAGCAGTTTATTGGGCCCCTTGGGGACCCAGTACTTC
CASSLLGPLGTQYF